Presented here are 18 T cell receptor beta chains from one specimen sequenced in a study of cytomegalovirus exposure and HLA in healthy donors. 13 Jbeta primers and 60 Vbeta primers were used for the PCR. Repertoires were generated with immunoSEQ multiplex PCR, while TCRdb's copy carries only in-frame clones and drops some. The sample carries 90,000 to 100,000 clones, around 73% recorded once. The specimen sequenced was PBMCs. The receptor source for this set is a woman aged 60-70 years in good health and CMV-seronegative.

This chain links TRBV4-1 with TRBJ2-3, with 8 bases lining up with TRBD1. Unmatched junction bases numbered 13, after V lost 3 bases and J lost 5 bases. The germline V gene encodes CDR1 MGHRA and CDR2 YSYEKL. This CDR3 has 17 residues. CDR3 nucleotide sequence: TGCGCCAGCAGCCACCCATTCGTGCAGGGGGCTGGAGATACGCAGTATTTT. Residues: CASSHPFVQGAGDTQYF.

The rearrangement links TRBV27 to TRBJ2-1; maybe TRBD2 (7 bases). This CDR3 is 15 amino acids long. Looked up from germline, CDR1 is MNHEY and CDR2 is SMNVEV (reference sequence). V lost 5 bases and J 2 bases, leaving 13 bases between the germline ends. The CDR3 here is CASSLGGATYNEQFF. The CDR3 region has the DNA TGTGCCAGCAGTCTAGGGGGGGCTACCTACAATGAGCAGTTCTTC.

The chain links TRBV10-3 to TRBJ2-7; perhaps TRBD2 as D (5 bases). Trimming removed 7 bases at V and 1 base at J, with 11 bases between. The CDR3 covers 13 residues. CDR1 is ENHRY, CDR2 SYGVKD, per germline. The CDR3 DNA reads as TGTGCCATCATGGGGAGTGGGTCCTACGAGCAGTACTTC. The encoded protein is CAIMGSGSYEQYF.

The rearrangement links TRBV6-1 to TRBJ1-1; D is possibly TRBD1 (5 bases). V lost 6 bases and J lost 5, with 16 bases in between. CDR1 and CDR2 (germline): MNHNS, SASEGT. This CDR3 region has 14 residues. As DNA, the CDR3 is TGTGCCAGCAGCAAGCAGGGCACGGAGACTGAAGCTTTCTTT. Translated: CASSKQGTETEAFF.

The chain has TRBV7-2 and TRBJ1-4; 8 bases align to TRBD1. Germline CDR1 reads SGHTA; CDR2 reads FQGNSA. CDR3 length: 16 amino acids. The V gene end was trimmed by 2 bases and the J gene end by 6 bases; junction bases not matched to a gene: 8. The CDR3, as DNA: TGTGCCAGCAGCTTATTCAGGGGGCCCAAGGATGAAAAACTGTTTTTT. Translation gives CASSLFRGPKDEKLFF.

The chain employs TRBV7-2 and TRBJ2-1; 14 bases align to TRBD2. From germline, CDR1 is SGHTA and CDR2 FQGNSA. The V and J ends lost 5 bases and 1 base, in that order; junction bases with no gene match: 10. There are 19 residues in the CDR3. This chain's CDR3 is CASSPQGLAGVVSYNEQFF. CDR3 DNA: TGTGCCAGCAGCCCCCAGGGACTAGCGGGAGTCGTGTCCTACAATGAGCAGTTCTTC.

Comments on this clone: An end of the junction differs from the germline gene, which may be a read error. The chain joins TRBV5-1 to TRBJ1-4, with 9 bases fitting TRBD1. Germline values: CDR1 SGHRS, CDR2 YFSETQ. There are 15 residues in the CDR3. CDR3 residues: CASGLAGTGNEKLFF. The CDR3 DNA reads as TGCGCCAGCGGCTTGGCCGGGACAGGGAATGAAAAACTGTTTTTT.

This clone was seen just once. The rearrangement uses TRBV21-1 and TRBJ2-5; the table's D call TRBD1 went unverified against the DNA. TRBV21-1 is an annotated pseudogene. This CDR3 is built from 13 residues. The CDR3 nucleotides read TGTGCCAGCAGCAAACACAGGCAAGAGACCCAGTACTTC. As protein: CASSKHRQETQYF.

This clone was seen only a few times. This chain connects TRBV27 to TRBJ1-1; 8 bases fit TRBD1. V trimming: 5 bases; J trimming: 1 base; junction bases outside the gene matches: 3. The V gene's germline CDR1 is MNHEY and CDR2 SMNVEV (reference sequence). The CDR3 length is 14 residues. CDR3 in DNA: TGTGCCAGCAGTCTAGACAGGGGGAACACTGAAGCTTTCTTT. It encodes CASSLDRGNTEAFF.

There are a few counts of this clone. V is TRBV7-2 and J is TRBJ2-1; 7 bases fit TRBD1. Germline V gene lookup returns CDR1 SGHTA and CDR2 FQGNSA. CDR3 length equals 15 residues. The ends lost 5 bases at V and 13 bases at J; junction bases unmatched: 17. CDR3 residues: CASSTPGTAQPQQFF. CDR3 nucleotides: TGTGCCAGCAGCACTCCCGGGACAGCACAACCCCAACAGTTCTTC. Full variable domain (remainder filled in from reference TRBV7-2 and TRBJ2-1): GAGVSQSPSNKVTEKGKDVELRCDPISGHTALYWYRQSLGQGLEFLIYFQGNSAPDKSGLPSDRFSAERTGGSVSTLTIQRTQQEDSAVYLCASSTPGTAQPQQFFGPGTRLTVL.

This chain links TRBV5-1 with TRBJ2-5; 7 nucleotides line up with TRBD1. The trim removed 5 bases at V and 2 bases at J, leaving 3 bases unmatched. The CDR3 contains 13 residues. Germline V lookup: CDR1 SGHRS, CDR2 YFSETQ. The CDR3 DNA reads as TGCGCCAGCAGACGGGGACAGCAAGAGACCCAGTACTTC. It specifies CASRRGQQETQYF.

V gene TRBV5-1 combines with J gene TRBJ2-2; D uncertain. Germline V gene sequence: CDR1 SGHRS, CDR2 YFSETQ. The CDR3 covers 12 residues. Trimming took off 0 bases at V and 8 bases at J, with 5 bases between the two ends. Here the CDR3 DNA reads TGCGCCAGCAGCTTGGAAGCTGGGGAGCTGTTTTTT. Protein product: CASSLEAGELFF.

Written as DNA, the CDR3 is TGTGCCACCAGCAGAGGAGTGGGAGTGGGAACCGGGGAGCTGTTTTTT. This gives the protein CATSRGVGVGTGELFF. The J gene is TRBJ2-2, the V gene TRBV15; D is possibly TRBD2 (5 bases). Trimming removed 1 base at V and 5 bases at J, with 14 bases between. The CDR3 covers 16 residues. Germline assignment: CDR1 LNHNV and CDR2 YYDKDF (reference sequence).

This clone was detected a few times. J is TRBJ1-1 and V is TRBV19, with D tentatively TRBD1 (6 bases). Germline V gene lookup returns CDR1 LNHDA and CDR2 SQIVND (reference sequence). The CDR3 has 17 amino acids. V shed 8 bases and J shed 5 bases, with 27 bases lying between them. The CDR3: CASGKRGSGGRGTEAFF. In nucleotides, the CDR3 is TGTGCCAGTGGGAAACGCGGTTCGGGGGGGCGGGGTACTGAAGCTTTCTTT.

CDR3: CASSLGLAGAEQYF. In DNA, the CDR3 is TGTGCCAGCAGCTTAGGTCTAGCGGGAGCCGAGCAGTACTTC. V usage is TRBV7-2 and J usage is TRBJ2-7; 10 bases are a match to TRBD2. This CDR3 spans 14 amino acids. V trimming: 1 base; J trimming: 6 bases; junction bases outside the gene matches: 3. Germline V gene lookup returns CDR1 SGHTA and CDR2 FQGNSA.

This chain joins TRBV7-9 and TRBJ2-5, with 9 bases identical to TRBD2. In germline, CDR1 is SEHNR, CDR2 FQNEAQ (reference sequence). Unmatched junction bases numbered 1, after V lost 0 bases and J lost 2 bases. CDR3 length: 15 amino acids. The CDR3 here is CASSLALAGQETQYF. The CDR3 DNA follows: TGTGCCAGCAGCTTAGCCCTAGCGGGGCAAGAGACCCAGTACTTC.

This chain uses TRBV30 with TRBJ1-2; 12 bases line up with TRBD1. Trimming at V came to 3 bases and at J to 7 bases, leaving 6 bases not matched to a gene. The CDR3 runs to 14 residues. CDR1 is GTSNPN, CDR2 SVGIG, per germline (reference sequence). The CDR3 loop reads CAWRGQGASSGYTF. The CDR3 DNA is TGTGCCTGGAGGGGACAGGGGGCGTCTTCTGGCTACACCTTC.

The chain uses TRBV19 and TRBJ2-7, with a possible D match to TRBD2 (6 bases). Germline-derived CDR1 and CDR2 are LNHDA and SQIVND (reference sequence). Deletions cut 9 bases from V and 3 bases from J, with 21 bases between. The CDR3 loop spans 15 amino acids. The CDR3 sequence: CASSRSGTEVYEQYF. The CDR3 coding sequence is TGTGCCAGCAGTCGCTCCGGGACTGAAGTCTACGAGCAGTACTTC.